Given below is one T cell receptor beta chain in context. The data derive from a study of blood T cell repertoires in COVID-19. Sequencing was performed with immunoSEQ multiplex PCR; in TCRdb, only in-frame clones are kept and a portion is missing. Of about 120,000 clones listed, about 89% are singletons. CDR1 SGHRS and CDR2 YFSETQ come from the germline V gene. This CDR3 contains 16 residues. V gave up 0 bases and J gave up 8 bases, with 17 bases separating them. This sequence originates from a man aged 60 to 69 with COVID-19, enrolled during active disease. V and J are TRBV5-1 and TRBJ1-4; D may be TRBD1 (6 bases). Sequencing was done on a sample of peripheral blood. The CDR3 region has the DNA TGCGCCAGCAGCTTGGGAGGTGCAGGGGCGCGAGAAAAACTGTTTTTT. Amino acid sequence: CASSLGGAGAREKLFF. Variable domain in full (rest from reference TRBV5-1 and TRBJ1-4): KAGVTQTPRYLIKTRGQQVTLSCSPISGHRSVSWYQQTPGQGLQFLFEYFSETQRNKGNFPGRFSGRQFSNSRSEMNVSTLELGDSALYLCASSLGGAGAREKLFFGSGTQLSVL.